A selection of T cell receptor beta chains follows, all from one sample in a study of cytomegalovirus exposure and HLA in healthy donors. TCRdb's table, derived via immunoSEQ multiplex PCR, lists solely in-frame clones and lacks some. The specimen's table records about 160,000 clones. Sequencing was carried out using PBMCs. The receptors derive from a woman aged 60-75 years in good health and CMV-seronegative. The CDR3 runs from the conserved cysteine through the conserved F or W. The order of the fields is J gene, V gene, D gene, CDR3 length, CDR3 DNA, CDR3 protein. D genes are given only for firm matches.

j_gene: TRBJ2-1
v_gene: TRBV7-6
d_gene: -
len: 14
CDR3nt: TGTGCCAGCAGCTTAGAAATAGCGGCTAGGGAGCAGTTCTTC
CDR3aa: CASSLEIAAREQFF

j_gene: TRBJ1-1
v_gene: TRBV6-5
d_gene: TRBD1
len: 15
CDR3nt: TGTGCCAGCAGTTACTCCCGACAGGGAAATACTGAAGCTTTCTTT
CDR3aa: CASSYSRQGNTEAFF

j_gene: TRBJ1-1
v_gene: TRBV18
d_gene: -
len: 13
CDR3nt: TGTGCCAGCTCACCTTCGGGGAGCACTGAAGCTTTCTTT
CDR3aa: CASSPSGSTEAFF

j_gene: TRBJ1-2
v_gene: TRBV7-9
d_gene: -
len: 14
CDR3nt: TGTGCCAGCAGCCTTCTGGGGGGGCCCTATGGCTACACCTTC
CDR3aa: CASSLLGGPYGYTF

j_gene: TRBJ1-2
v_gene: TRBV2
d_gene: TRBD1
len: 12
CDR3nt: TGTGCCAGCACCCGGGACAGGGGAGGCTACACCTTC
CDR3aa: CASTRDRGGYTF

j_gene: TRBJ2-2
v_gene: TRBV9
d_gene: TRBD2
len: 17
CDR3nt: TGTGCCAGCAGCGGGCTACCGGGACTAGCGGAAAACGGGGAGCTGTTTTTT
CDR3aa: CASSGLPGLAENGELFF

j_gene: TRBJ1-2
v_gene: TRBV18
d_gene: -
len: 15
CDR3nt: TGTGCCAGCTCACCTTCCAGGGCCGGGAACTATGGCTACACCTTC
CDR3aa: CASSPSRAGNYGYTF

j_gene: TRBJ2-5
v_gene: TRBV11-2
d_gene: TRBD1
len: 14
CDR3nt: TGTGCCAGCAGCCTGACAGGGGGATTGGAGACCCAGTACTTC
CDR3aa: CASSLTGGLETQYF

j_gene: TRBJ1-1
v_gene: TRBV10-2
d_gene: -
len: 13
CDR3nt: TGCGCCAGCAGTGACTTCGGGAACACTGAAGCTTTCTTT
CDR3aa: CASSDFGNTEAFF

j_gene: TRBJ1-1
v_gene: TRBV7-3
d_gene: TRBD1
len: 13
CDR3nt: TGTGCCAGCAGCCCTCGGACAGGGGATGAAGCTTTCTTT
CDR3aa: CASSPRTGDEAFF

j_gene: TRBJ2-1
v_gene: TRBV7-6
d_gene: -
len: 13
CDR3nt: TGTGCCAGCAGCTTAGACGGGCGGGGGCGTCAGTTCTTC
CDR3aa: CASSLDGRGRQFF

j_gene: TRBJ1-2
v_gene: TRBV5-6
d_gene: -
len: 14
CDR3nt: TGTGCCAGCAGCTTGACAGGCCGGGTAGATGGCTACACCTTC
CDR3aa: CASSLTGRVDGYTF

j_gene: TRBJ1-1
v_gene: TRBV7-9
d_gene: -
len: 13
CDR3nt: TGTGCCAGCAGCAAGAGCGGGGTTCCTGAAGCTTTCTTT
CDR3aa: CASSKSGVPEAFF

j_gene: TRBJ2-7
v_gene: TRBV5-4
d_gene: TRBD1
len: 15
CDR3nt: TGTGCCAGCAGCCCTGGACAGGGGAGTCTCTACGAGCAGTACTTC
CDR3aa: CASSPGQGSLYEQYF

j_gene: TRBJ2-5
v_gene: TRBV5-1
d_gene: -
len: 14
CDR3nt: TGCGCCAGCAGCTCTCACCTTCAGGGGGGAGATCAGTACTTC
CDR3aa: CASSSHLQGGDQYF

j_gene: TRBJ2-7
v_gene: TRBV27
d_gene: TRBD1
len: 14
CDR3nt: TGTGCCAGCAGTCTCGACAGGGGCTCCTACGAGCAGTACTTC
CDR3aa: CASSLDRGSYEQYF

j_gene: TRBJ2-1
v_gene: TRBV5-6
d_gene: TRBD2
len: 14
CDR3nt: TGTGCCAGCAGCTTTCTACTAGCGGGGAATGAGCAGTTCTTC
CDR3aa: CASSFLLAGNEQFF

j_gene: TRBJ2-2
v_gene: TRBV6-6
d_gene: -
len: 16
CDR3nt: TGTGCCAGCAGTTCCGGGACACCCGCGAACACCGGGGAGCTGTTTTTT
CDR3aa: CASSSGTPANTGELFF

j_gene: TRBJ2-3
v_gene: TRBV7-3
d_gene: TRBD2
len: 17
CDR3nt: TGTGCCAGCAGCATCCCCCTCAGCGGGGGTTTCACAGATACGCAGTATTTT
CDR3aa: CASSIPLSGGFTDTQYF

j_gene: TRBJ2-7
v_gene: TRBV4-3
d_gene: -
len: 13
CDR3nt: TGCGCCAGCAGCCAAGACCCTTCCCTCGAGCAGTACTTC
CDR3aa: CASSQDPSLEQYF

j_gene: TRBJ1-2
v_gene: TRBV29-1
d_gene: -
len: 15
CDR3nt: TGCAGCGTTGCCTCCCAGGGTTGGGGGGACTATGGCTACACCTTC
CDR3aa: CSVASQGWGDYGYTF

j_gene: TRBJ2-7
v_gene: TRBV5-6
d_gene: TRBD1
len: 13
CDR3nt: TGTGCCAGCAGCCCCGGGACAGCCTACGAGCAGTACTTC
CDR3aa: CASSPGTAYEQYF

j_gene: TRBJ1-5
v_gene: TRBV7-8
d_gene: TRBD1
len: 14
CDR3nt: TGTGCCAGCAGTTTACAGGGGAGGGGTCAGCCCCAGCATTTT
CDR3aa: CASSLQGRGQPQHF

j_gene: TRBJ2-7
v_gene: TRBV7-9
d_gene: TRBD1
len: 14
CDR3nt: TGTGCCAGCAGCTCCCCGGGACAGCCCTACGAGCAGTACTTC
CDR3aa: CASSSPGQPYEQYF

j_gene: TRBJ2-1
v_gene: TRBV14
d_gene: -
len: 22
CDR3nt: TGTGCCAGCAGCCTGGGACAGGGGGCATTCTTAAGACTAGCGGGGGACTACAATGAGCAGTTCTTC
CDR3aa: CASSLGQGAFLRLAGDYNEQFF

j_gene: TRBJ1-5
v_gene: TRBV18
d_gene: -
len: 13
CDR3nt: TGTGCCAGCTCACCCGACACCGCCCGGCCCCAGCATTTT
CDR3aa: CASSPDTARPQHF

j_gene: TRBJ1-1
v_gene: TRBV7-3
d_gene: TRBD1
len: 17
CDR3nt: TGTGCCAGCAGCTTATCGGGACAGGTGGGATTGAACACTGAAGCTTTCTTT
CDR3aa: CASSLSGQVGLNTEAFF

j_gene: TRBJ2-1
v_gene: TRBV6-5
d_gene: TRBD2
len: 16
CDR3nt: TGTGCCAGCAGTTACGGAGCGGGAGGGTTAGAGAATGAGCAGTTCTTC
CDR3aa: CASSYGAGGLENEQFF

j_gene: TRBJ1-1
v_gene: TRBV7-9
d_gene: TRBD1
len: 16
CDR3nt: TGTGCCAGCAGCATCCGGGACAGGGGGTATCGGACTGAAGCTTTCTTT
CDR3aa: CASSIRDRGYRTEAFF

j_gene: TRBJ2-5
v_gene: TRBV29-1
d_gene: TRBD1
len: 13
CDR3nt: TGCAGCGCCGGACAGGGTGAGGGAGAGACCCAGTACTTC
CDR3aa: CSAGQGEGETQYF

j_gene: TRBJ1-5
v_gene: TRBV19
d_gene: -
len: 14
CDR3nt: TGTGCCAGTAGTACCCCCGCAGGGAATCAGCCCCAGCATTTT
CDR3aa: CASSTPAGNQPQHF

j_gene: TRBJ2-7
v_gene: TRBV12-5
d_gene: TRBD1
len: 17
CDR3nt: TGTGCTAGTGGTTTGGCAGCCGGGACAGGGGCGGGCCACGAGCAGTACTTC
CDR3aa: CASGLAAGTGAGHEQYF

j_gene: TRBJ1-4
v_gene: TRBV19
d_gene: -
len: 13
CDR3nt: TGTGCCAGTATTGGATACAGGGATGAAAAACTGTTTTTT
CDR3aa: CASIGYRDEKLFF

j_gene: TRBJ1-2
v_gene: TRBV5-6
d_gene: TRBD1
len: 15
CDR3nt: TGTGCCAGCAGCTTCGGGACAGGGACTAACTATGGCTACACCTTC
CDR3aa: CASSFGTGTNYGYTF

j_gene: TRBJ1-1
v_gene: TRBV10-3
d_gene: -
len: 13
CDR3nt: TGTGCCATCAGTTTTCCAGGGAACACTGAAGCTTTCTTT
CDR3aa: CAISFPGNTEAFF

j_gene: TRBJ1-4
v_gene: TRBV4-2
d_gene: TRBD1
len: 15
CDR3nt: TGTGCCAGCAGCCAAGGACAGGGGGCGTGGGAAAAACTGTTTTTT
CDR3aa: CASSQGQGAWEKLFF

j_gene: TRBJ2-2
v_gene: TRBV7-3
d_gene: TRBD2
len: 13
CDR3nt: TGTGCCAGCAGCTCTACTAGCGCCGGGGAGCTGTTTTTT
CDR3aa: CASSSTSAGELFF

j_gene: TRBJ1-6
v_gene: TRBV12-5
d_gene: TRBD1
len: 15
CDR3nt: TGTGCTAGTGGTATCGGACAGGGAAGGAATTCACCCCTCCACTTT
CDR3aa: CASGIGQGRNSPLHF

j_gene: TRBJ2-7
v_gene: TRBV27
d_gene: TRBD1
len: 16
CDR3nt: TGTGCCAGCAGTTTAATCTCGGGACAGGGGTCCTACGAGCAGTACTTC
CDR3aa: CASSLISGQGSYEQYF

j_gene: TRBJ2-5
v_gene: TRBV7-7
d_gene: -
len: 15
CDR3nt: TGTGCCAGCAGCGCGCCTAAGACGAAGGGGGAGACCCAGTACTTC
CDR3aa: CASSAPKTKGETQYF

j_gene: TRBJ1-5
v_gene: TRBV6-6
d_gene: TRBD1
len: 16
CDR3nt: TGTGCCAGCAGTGCAATGACAGGGGGCTTAGGTCAGCCCCAGCATTTT
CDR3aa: CASSAMTGGLGQPQHF

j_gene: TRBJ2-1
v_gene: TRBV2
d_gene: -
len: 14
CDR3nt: TGTGCCAGCAGTCTAACCCAAATCTTCAATGAGCAGTTCTTC
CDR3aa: CASSLTQIFNEQFF

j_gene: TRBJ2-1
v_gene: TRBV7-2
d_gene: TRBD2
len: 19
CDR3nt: TGTGCCAGCAGCTTAAACCCTCCAACACTAGCGGGGGTTTACAATGAGCAGTTCTTC
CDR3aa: CASSLNPPTLAGVYNEQFF

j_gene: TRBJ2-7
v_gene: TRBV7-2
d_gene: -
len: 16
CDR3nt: TGTGCCAGCAGCTCCATCGACAGAAGCTACTCCTACGAGCAGTACTTC
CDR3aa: CASSSIDRSYSYEQYF